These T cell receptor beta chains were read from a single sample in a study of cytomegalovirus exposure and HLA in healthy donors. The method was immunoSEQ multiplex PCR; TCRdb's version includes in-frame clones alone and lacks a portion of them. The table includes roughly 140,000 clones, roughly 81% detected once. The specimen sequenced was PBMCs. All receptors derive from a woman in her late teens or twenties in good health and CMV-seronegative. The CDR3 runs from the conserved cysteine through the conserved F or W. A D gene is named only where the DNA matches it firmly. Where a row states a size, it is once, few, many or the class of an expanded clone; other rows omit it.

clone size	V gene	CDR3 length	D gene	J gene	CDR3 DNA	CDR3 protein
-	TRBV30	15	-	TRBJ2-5	TGTGCCGTTTACCCGAAGGACAAGACCCAAGAGACCCAGTACTTC	CAVYPKDKTQETQYF
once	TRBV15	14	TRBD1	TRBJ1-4	TGTGCCACCAGCCGGGACAGAGACAATGAAAAACTGTTTTTT	CATSRDRDNEKLFF
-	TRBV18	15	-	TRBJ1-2	TGTGCCAGCTCACCCGGGACTCGGGAGAACTATGGCTACACCTTC	CASSPGTRENYGYTF
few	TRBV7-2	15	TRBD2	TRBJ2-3	TGTGCCAGCAGCTTGGGACTAGCGGGAGTCGGTACGCAGTATTTT	CASSLGLAGVGTQYF
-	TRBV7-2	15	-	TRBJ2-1	TGTGCCAGCCAAACGCCCCTAGCGAGATACAATGAGCAGTTCTTC	CASQTPLARYNEQFF
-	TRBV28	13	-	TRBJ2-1	TGTGCCAGCAGTCTCGTGGGCCTCAATGAGCAGTTCTTC	CASSLVGLNEQFF
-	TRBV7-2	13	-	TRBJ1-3	TGTGCCAGCAGCTTATTGTTAGGAAACACCATATATTTT	CASSLLLGNTIYF
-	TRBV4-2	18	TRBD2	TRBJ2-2	TGTGCCAGCAGCCATCGGGGGACTAGCGGGAGTGAGGCCGGGGAGCTGTTTTTT	CASSHRGTSGSEAGELFF
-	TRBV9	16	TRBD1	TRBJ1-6	TGTGCCAGCAGCGTACTCGGACAGGGGGCCGGTTCACCCCTCCACTTT	CASSVLGQGAGSPLHF
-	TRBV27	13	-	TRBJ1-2	TGTGCCAGCAGCCTCTCGGGGAGCCGTGGCTACACCTTC	CASSLSGSRGYTF
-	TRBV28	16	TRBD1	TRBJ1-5	TGTGCCAGCAGTCCGTTGGACAGGGGGCGCGAAAAGCCCCAGCATTTT	CASSPLDRGREKPQHF
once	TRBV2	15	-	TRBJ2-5	TGTGCCAGCAGTGACCCAGCCCGGGACCAAGAGACCCAGTACTTC	CASSDPARDQETQYF
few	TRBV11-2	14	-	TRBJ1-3	TGTGCCAGCAGCTTAGCCAGGGGTGGAAACACCATATATTTT	CASSLARGGNTIYF
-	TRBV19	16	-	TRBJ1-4	TGTGCCAGTACCCACCTTGCGGGATTGGGGCGGGAAAAACTGTTTTTT	CASTHLAGLGREKLFF
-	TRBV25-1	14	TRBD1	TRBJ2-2	TGTGCCAGCGACGGACAGGGCGGCACCGGGGAGCTGTTTTTT	CASDGQGGTGELFF
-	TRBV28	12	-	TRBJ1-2	TGTGCCAGCAGTTCTCCCGAGGGTGGCTACACCTTC	CASSSPEGGYTF
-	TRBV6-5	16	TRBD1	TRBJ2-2	TGTGCCAGCAGTTACTCGACAGGGGAAAACACCGGGGAGCTGTTTTTT	CASSYSTGENTGELFF
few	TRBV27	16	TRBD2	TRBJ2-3	TGTGCCAGCACCCTCAATAGCGGGGCTAGCACAGATACGCAGTATTTT	CASTLNSGASTDTQYF
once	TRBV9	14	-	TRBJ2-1	TGTGCCAGCAGCGTAGCCCCCCTTCACAATGAGCAGTTCTTC	CASSVAPLHNEQFF
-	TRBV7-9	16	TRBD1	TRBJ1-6	TGTGCCAGCAGCCTGACAGGACAGGGGGCGGATTCACCCCTCCACTTT	CASSLTGQGADSPLHF
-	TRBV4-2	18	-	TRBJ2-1	TGTGCCAGCAGCCAAGGCGACGTTTGGGGGGATTCCTACAATGAGCAGTTCTTC	CASSQGDVWGDSYNEQFF
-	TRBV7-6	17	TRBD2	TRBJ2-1	TGTGCCAGCAGCTTAGTGACTAGCGGGTTGGCCTACAATGAGCAGTTCTTC	CASSLVTSGLAYNEQFF
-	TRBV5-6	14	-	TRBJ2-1	TGTGCCAGCAGCTTTGGAACAGGACTAAATGAGCAGTTCTTC	CASSFGTGLNEQFF
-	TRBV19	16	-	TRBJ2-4	TGTGCCAGTAAGGCGGGGACTTTCATAGCCAAAAACATTCAGTACTTC	CASKAGTFIAKNIQYF
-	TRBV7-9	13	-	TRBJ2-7	TGTGCCAGCACCCCAGAGGGACTCTACGAGCAGTACTTC	CASTPEGLYEQYF
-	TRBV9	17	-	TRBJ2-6	TGTGCCAGCAGCGGCTTGGGGCCAGGGACTGGGGCCAACGTCCTGACTTTC	CASSGLGPGTGANVLTF
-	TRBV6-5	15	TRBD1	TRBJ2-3	TGTGCCAGCAGAGATACGGACAGGGAAACAGATACGCAGTATTTT	CASRDTDRETDTQYF
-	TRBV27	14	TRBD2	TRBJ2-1	TGTGCCAGCAGCCCTAGCGGGGGGGGCAATGAGCAGTTCTTC	CASSPSGGGNEQFF
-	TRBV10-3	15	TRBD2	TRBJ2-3	TGTGCCATCAGTGAGAAGGCGGGGGGCGCAGATACGCAGTATTTT	CAISEKAGGADTQYF
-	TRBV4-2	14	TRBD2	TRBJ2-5	TGTGCCAGCAGCCCCGAGGCGGGGGGAGAGACCCAGTACTTC	CASSPEAGGETQYF
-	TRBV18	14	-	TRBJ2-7	TGTGCCAGCTCACCGGGTCAGGTATCCTACGAGCAGTACTTC	CASSPGQVSYEQYF
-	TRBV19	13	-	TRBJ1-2	TGTGCCAGTAGTCAGTTCTCCAACTATGGCTACACCTTC	CASSQFSNYGYTF
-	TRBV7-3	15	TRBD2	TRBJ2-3	TGTGCCAGCAGCTTAGGCGGGCTAGCGGGAGGTACGCAGTATTTT	CASSLGGLAGGTQYF
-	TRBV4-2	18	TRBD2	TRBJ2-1	TGTGCCAGCAGCCAAGATGAGCACTCTAGCGGCGGAGGCCAGTGGCAGTTCTTC	CASSQDEHSSGGGQWQFF
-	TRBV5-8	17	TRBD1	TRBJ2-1	TGTGCCAGCAGCGAACACCTGGGACAGGGAAACTACAATGAGCAGTTCTTC	CASSEHLGQGNYNEQFF
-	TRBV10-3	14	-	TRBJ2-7	TGTGCCACGGGGCCCGACGGGAGCTCCTACGAGCAGTACTTC	CATGPDGSSYEQYF
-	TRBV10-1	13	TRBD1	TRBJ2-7	TGCGCCAGCAGTTCAAGGACAGGGGACGAGCAGTACTTC	CASSSRTGDEQYF
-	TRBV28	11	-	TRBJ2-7	TGTGCCAGCAGTAAACCCTACGAGCAGTACTTC	CASSKPYEQYF
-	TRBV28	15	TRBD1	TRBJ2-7	TGTGCCAGCAGTTCCGGACAGGGGAGCTCCTACGAGCAGTACTTC	CASSSGQGSSYEQYF
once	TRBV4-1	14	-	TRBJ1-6	TGCGCCAGCAGCCAAGAATTTTCGGGGGGACCCCTCCACTTT	CASSQEFSGGPLHF
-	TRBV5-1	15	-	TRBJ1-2	TGCGCCAGCAGCCCGACCCCGGTTCGGGGCTATGGCTACACCTTC	CASSPTPVRGYGYTF
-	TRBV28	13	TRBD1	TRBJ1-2	TGTGCCACCACGGGGCAGGGGGCGTATGGCTACACCTTC	CATTGQGAYGYTF